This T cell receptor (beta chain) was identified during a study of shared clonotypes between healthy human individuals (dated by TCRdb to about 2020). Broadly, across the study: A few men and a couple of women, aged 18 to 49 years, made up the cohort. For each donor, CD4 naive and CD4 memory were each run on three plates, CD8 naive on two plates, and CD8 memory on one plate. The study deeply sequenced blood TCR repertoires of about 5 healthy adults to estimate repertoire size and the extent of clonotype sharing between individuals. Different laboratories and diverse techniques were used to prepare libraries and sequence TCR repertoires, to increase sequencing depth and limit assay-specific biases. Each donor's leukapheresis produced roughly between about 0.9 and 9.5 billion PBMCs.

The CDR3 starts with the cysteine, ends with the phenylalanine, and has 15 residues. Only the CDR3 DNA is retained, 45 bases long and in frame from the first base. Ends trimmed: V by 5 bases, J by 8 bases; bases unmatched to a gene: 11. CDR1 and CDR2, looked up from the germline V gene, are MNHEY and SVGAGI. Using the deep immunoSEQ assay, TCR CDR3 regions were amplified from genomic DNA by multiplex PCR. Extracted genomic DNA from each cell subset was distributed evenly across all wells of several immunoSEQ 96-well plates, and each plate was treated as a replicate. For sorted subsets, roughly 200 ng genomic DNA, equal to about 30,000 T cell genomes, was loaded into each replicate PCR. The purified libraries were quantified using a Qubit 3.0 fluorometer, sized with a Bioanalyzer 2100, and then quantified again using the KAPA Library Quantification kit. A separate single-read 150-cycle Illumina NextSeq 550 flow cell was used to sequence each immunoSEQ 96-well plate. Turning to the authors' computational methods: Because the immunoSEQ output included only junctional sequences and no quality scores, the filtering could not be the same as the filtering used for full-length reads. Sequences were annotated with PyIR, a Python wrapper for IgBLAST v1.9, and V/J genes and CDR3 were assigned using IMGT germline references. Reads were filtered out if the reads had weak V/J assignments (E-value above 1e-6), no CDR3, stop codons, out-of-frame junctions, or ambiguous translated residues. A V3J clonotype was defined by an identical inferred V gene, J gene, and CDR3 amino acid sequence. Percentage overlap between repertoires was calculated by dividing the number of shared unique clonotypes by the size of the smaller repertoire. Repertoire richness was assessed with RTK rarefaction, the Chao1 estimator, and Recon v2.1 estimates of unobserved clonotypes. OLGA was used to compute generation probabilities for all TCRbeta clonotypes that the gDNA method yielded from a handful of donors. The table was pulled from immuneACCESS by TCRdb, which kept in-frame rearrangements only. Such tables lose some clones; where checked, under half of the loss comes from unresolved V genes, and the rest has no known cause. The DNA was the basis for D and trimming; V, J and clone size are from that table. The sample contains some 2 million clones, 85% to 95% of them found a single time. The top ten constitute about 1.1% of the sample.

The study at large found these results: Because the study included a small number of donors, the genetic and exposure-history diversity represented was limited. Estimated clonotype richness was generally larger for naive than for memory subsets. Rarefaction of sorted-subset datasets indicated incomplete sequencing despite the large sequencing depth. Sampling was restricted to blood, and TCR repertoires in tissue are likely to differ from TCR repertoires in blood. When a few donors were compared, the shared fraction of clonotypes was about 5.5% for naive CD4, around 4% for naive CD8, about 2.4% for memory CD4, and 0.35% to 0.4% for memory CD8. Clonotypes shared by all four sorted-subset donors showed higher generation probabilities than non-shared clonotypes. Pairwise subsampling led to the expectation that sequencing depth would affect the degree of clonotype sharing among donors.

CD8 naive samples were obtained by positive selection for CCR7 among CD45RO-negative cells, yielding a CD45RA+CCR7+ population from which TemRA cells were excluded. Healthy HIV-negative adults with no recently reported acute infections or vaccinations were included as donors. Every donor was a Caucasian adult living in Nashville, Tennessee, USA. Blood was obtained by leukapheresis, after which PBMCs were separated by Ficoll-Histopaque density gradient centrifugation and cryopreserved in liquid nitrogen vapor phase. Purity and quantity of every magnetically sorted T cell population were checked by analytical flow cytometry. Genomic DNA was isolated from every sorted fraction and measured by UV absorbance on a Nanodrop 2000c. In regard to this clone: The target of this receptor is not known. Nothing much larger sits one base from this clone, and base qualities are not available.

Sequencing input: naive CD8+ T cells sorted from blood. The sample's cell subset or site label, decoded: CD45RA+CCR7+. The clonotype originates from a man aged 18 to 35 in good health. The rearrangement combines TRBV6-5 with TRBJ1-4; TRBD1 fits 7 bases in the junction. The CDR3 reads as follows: CASSTDREGREKLFF. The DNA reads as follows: TGTGCCAGCAGTACAGACAGGGAGGGGAGAGAAAAACTGTTTTTT.